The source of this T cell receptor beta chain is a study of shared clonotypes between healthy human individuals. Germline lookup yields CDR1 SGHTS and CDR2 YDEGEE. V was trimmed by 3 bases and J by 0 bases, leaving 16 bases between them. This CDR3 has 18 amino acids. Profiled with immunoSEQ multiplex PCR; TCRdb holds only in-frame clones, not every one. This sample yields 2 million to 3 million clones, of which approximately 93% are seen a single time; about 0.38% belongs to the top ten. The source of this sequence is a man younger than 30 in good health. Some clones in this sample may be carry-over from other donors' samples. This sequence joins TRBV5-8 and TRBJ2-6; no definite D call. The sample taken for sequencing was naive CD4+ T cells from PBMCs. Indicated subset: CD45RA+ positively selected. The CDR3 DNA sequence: TGTGCCAGCAGCTCTTACATAGGTTTGAGCTCTGGGGCCAACGTCCTGACTTTC. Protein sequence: CASSSYIGLSSGANVLTF. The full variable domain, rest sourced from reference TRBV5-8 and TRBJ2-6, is EAGVTQSPTHLIKTRGQQATLRCSPISGHTSVYWYQQALGLGLQFLLWYDEGEERNRGNFPPRFSGRQFPNYSSELNVNALELEDSALYLCASSSYIGLSSGANVLTFGAGSRLTVL.